The sequence of this TCR beta chain was determined in a study of cytomegalovirus exposure and HLA in healthy donors. The study, taken as a whole, reports: Being productive about 87% or about 30% of the time was typical of most TCR beta V segments in an earlier analysis.

As regards this clone: Its antigen remains unidentified.

The ends lost 5 bases at V and 3 bases at J; junction bases unmatched: 11. The CDR3 covers 16 residues. The germline V gene encodes CDR1 SGHDT and CDR2 YYEEEE. The PCR had 60 Vbeta and 13 Jbeta primers. Sequencing was performed with immunoSEQ multiplex PCR; in TCRdb, only in-frame clones are kept and a portion is missing. Among approximately 160,000 clones, under 90% were seen once, and the ten largest hold roughly 1.5%. This sequence originates from a male donor in good health and CMV-seronegative. V and J are TRBV5-6 and TRBJ2-5, with TRBD1 matching 9 bases. The specimen was PBMCs. CDR3 region: CASSFTGGPNKETQYF. CDR3 bases: TGTGCCAGCAGTTTTACAGGGGGCCCAAATAAAGAGACCCAGTACTTC.